The text below deals with one T cell receptor beta chain. This specimen belongs to a study of shared T cell receptors in the human thymus. The data were produced by immunoSEQ multiplex PCR, yet TCRdb's version contains in-frame clones alone and is incomplete. This table holds about 660,000 clones, about 89% found once. With 5 bases clipped from V and 0 bases from J, the junction kept 8 bases outside the gene matches. CDR1 SGHDN and CDR2 FVKESK come from the germline V gene. The CDR3 spans 16 residues. The sample was also linked to a second study, of human thymus T cells. That publication notes: Resected material from corrective heart surgery provided the thymus tissue analysed. In thymic and blood repertoires alike, V and J usage looked biased. Related research described thymic repertoires that were highly overlapping among unrelated individuals.

The TCR was taken from a boy in the first two years of life with a congenital heart defect. V and J are TRBV14 and TRBJ2-5; 8 bases agree with TRBD1. Specimen: thymocytes. CDR3 residues: CASSTRDRKYQETQYF. CDR3 coding DNA: TGTGCCAGCAGCACCCGGGACAGGAAGTACCAAGAGACCCAGTACTTC.